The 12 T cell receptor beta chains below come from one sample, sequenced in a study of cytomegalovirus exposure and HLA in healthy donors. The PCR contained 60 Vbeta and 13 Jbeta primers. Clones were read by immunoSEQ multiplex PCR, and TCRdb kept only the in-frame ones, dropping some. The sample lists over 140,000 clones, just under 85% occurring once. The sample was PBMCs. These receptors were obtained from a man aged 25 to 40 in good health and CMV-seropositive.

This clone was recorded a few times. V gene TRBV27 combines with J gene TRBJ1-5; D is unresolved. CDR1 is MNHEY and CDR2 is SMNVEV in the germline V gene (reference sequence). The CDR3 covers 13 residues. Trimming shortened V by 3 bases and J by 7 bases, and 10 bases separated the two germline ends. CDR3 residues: CASSLGRLQPQHF. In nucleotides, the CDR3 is TGTGCCAGCAGTTTGGGGAGATTACAGCCCCAGCATTTT.

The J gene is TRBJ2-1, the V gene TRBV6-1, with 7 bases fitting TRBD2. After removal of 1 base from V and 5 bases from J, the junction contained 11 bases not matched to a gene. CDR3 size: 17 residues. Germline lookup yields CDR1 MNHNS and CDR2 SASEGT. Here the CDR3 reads CASSEGGGPLFDNEQFF. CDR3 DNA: TGTGCCAGCAGTGAAGGGGGGGGACCTCTCTTCGACAATGAGCAGTTCTTC.

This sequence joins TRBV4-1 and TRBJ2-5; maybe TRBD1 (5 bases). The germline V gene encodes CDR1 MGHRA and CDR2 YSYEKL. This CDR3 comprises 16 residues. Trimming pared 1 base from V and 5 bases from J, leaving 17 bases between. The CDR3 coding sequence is TGCGCCAGCAGCCAAGGCGACAGCCGACTTGGGGAGACCCAGTACTTC. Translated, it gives CASSQGDSRLGETQYF.

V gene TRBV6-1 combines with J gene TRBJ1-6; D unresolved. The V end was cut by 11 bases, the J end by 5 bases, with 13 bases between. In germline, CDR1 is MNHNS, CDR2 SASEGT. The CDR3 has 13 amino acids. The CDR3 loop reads CAEREANNSPLHF. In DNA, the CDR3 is TGTGCCGAGAGGGAGGCTAATAATTCACCCCTCCACTTT.

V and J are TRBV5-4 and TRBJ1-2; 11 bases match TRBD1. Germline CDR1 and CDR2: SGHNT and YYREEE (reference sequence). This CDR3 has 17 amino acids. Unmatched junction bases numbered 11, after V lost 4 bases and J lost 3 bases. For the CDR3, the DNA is TGTGCCAGCAGCCGACAAGGACAGGGGGCCGGCGACTATGGCTACACCTTC. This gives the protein CASSRQGQGAGDYGYTF.

The CDR3 DNA is TGTGCCAGCAGTTTAGGAGGACTAGCGGGAACCGGGGAGCTGTTTTTT. Translating gives CASSLGGLAGTGELFF. V gene TRBV28 combines with J gene TRBJ2-2, with TRBD2 identical over 12 bases. This CDR3 comprises 16 residues. V lost 2 bases to trimming and J lost 5 bases; unmatched junction nucleotides: 3. Germline-derived CDR1 and CDR2 are MDHEN and SYDVKM.

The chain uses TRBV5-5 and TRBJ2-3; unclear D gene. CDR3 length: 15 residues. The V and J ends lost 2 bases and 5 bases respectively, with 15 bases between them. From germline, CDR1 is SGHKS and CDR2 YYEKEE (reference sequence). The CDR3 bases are TGTGCCAGCAGCTTCACCGTCCTAGGAGTAGATACGCAGTATTTT. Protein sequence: CASSFTVLGVDTQYF.

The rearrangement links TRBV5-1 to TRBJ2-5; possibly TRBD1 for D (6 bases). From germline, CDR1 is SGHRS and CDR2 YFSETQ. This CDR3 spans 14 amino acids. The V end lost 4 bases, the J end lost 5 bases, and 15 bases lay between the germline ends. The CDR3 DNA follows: TGCGCCAGCAGCGAGGGACAACCGGGGGAGACCCAGTACTTC. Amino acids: CASSEGQPGETQYF.

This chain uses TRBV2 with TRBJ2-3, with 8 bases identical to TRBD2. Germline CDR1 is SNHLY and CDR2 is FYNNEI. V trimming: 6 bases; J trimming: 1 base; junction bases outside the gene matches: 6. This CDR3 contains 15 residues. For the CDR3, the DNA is TGTGCCAGCAGGGGGACTAGTGCCCGCACAGATACGCAGTATTTT. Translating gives CASRGTSARTDTQYF.

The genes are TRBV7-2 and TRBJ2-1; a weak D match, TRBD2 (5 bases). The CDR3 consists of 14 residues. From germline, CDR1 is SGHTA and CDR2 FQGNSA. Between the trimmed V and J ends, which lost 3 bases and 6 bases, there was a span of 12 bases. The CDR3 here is CASSFETGINEQFF. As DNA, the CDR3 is TGTGCCAGCAGCTTTGAAACGGGAATCAATGAGCAGTTCTTC.

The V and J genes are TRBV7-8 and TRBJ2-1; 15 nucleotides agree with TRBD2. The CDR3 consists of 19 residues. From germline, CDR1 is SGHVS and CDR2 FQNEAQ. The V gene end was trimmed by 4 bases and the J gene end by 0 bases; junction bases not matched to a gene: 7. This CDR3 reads CASSSGLAGGHSSYNEQFF. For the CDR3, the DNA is TGTGCCAGCAGCTCGGGACTAGCGGGGGGCCATAGCTCCTACAATGAGCAGTTCTTC. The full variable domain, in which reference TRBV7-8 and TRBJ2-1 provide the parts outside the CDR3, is GAGVSQSPRYKVAKRGQDVALRCDPISGHVSLFWYQQALGQGPEFLTYFQNEAQLDKSGLPSDRFFAERPEGSVSTLKIQRTQQEDSAVYLCASSSGLAGGHSSYNEQFFGPGTRLTVL.

Here the CDR3 DNA reads TGTGCCAGCAGCTTTAGCGGGGCCAACGTCCTGACTTTC. The encoded protein is CASSFSGANVLTF. The chain carries TRBV5-4 and TRBJ2-6; D is undetermined. Trimming took 2 bases from V and 4 from J, leaving 4 bases between them. Per germline, CDR1 SGHNT and CDR2 YYREEE (reference sequence). The CDR3 length is 13 residues.